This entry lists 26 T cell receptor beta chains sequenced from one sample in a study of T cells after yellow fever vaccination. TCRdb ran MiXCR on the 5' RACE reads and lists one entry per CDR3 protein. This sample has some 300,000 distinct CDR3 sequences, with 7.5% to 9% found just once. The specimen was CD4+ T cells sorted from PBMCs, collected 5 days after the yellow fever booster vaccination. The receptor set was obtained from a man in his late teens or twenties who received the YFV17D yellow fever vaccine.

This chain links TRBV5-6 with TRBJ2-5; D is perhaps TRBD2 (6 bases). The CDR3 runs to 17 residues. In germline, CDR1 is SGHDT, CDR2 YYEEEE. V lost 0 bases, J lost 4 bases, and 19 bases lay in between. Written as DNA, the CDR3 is TGTGCCAGCAGCTTGGTAGGCGGGGATGGGGCTATAGAGACCCAGTACTTC. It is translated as CASSLVGGDGAIETQYF.

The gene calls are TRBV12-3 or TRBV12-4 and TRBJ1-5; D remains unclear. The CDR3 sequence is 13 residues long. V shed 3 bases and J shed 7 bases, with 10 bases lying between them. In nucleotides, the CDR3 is TGTGCCAGCAGTTTGCGCAGTCACCAGCCCCAGCATTTT. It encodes CASSLRSHQPQHF.

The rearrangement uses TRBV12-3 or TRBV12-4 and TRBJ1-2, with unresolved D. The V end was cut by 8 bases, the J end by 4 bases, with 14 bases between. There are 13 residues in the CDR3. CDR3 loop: CASASAVTYGYTF. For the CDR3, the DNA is TGTGCCAGCGCCTCAGCAGTCACCTATGGCTACACCTTC.

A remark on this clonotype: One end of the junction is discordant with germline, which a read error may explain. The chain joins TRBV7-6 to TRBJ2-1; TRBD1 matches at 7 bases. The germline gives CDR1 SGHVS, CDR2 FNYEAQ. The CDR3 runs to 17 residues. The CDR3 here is CASSSRLRGLNYNDQFF. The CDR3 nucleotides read TGTGCCAGCAGCTCACGGCTGAGGGGGCTGAACTACAATGATCAGTTCTTC.

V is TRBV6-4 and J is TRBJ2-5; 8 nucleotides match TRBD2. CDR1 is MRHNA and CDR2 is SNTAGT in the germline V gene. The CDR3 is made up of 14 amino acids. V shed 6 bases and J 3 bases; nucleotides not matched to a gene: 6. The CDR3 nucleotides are TGTGCCAGCAGACCAGCGGGGGCGGAAGAGACCCAGTACTTC. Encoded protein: CASRPAGAEETQYF.

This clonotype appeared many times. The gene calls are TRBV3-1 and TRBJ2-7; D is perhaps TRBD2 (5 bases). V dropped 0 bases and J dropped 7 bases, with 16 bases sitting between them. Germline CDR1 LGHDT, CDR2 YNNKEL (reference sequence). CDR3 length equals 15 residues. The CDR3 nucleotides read TGTGCCAGCAGCCAAGATGTCGTGCGGGCGAGAGAGCAGTACTTC. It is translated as CASSQDVVRAREQYF.

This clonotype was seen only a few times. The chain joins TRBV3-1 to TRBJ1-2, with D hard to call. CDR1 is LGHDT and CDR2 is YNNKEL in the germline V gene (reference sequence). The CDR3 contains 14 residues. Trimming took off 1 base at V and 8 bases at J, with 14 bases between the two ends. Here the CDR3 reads CASSQGSPTRGYTF. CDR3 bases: TGTGCCAGCAGCCAAGGCTCTCCGACCCGAGGCTACACCTTC.

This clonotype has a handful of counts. In DNA, the CDR3 is TGTGCCAGTAGTTCGAGGGGCCTGGGGACTGAAGCTTTCTTT. Protein product: CASSSRGLGTEAFF. This sequence joins TRBV19 and TRBJ1-1; TRBD1 is a possible D gene (5 bases). The CDR3 contains 14 residues. CDR1 and CDR2 (germline): LNHDA, SQIVND (reference sequence). Trimming removed 5 bases at V and 5 bases at J, with 15 bases between.

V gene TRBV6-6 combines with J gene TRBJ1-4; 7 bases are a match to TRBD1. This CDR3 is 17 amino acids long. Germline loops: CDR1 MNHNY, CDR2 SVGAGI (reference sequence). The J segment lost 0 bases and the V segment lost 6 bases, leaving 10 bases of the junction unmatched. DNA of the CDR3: TGTGCCAGCAGATTCGGACAGGCCTATGCAACTAATGAAAAACTGTTTTTT. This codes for CASRFGQAYATNEKLFF.

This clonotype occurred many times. The CDR3 DNA is TGCAGTGCTAGGGGGGAGACCCAGTACTTC. It codes for CSARGETQYF. The V and J genes are TRBV20-1 and TRBJ2-5, with D uncertain. There are 10 residues in the CDR3. V lost 3 bases and J lost 5, with 4 bases in between. Germline loops: CDR1 DFQATT, CDR2 SNEGSKA (reference sequence).

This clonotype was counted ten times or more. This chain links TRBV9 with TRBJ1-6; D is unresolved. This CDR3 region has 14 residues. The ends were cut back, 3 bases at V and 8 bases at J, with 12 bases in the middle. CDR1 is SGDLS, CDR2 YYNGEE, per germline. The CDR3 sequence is CASSAPGGYSPLHF. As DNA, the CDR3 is TGTGCCAGCAGCGCGCCCGGTGGGTATTCACCCCTCCACTTT.

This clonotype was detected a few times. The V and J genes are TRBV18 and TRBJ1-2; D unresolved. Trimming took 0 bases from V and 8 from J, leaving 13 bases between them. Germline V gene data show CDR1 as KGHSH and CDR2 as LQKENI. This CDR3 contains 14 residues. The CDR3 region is CASSPPRQPPGYTF. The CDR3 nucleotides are TGTGCCAGCTCACCACCCAGGCAGCCGCCAGGCTACACCTTC.

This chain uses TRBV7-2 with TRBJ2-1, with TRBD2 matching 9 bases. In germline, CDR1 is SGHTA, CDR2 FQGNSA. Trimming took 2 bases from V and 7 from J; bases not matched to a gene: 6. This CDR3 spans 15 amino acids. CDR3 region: CASSLMAGGHNEQFF. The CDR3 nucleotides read TGTGCCAGCAGCTTAATGGCGGGGGGGCATAATGAGCAGTTCTTC.

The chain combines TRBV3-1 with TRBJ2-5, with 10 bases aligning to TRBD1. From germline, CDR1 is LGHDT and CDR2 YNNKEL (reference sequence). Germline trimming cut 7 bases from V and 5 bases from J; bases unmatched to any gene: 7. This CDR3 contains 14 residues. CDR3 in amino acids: CASNRDRGRETQYF. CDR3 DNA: TGTGCCAGCAACCGGGACAGGGGTAGGGAGACCCAGTACTTC.

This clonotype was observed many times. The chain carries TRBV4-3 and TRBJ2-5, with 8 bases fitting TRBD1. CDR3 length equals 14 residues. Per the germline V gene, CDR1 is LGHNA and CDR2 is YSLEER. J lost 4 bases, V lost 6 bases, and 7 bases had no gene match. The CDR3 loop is CASSWTGIGETQYF. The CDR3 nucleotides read TGCGCCAGCAGTTGGACAGGGATAGGAGAGACCCAGTACTTC.

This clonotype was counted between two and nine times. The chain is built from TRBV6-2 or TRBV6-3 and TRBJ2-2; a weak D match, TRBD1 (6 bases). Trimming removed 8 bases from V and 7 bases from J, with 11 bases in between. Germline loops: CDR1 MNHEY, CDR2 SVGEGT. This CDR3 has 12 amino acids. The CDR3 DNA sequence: TGTGCCAGCCTCCAGGGGCACGGGGAGCTGTTTTTT. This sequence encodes CASLQGHGELFF.

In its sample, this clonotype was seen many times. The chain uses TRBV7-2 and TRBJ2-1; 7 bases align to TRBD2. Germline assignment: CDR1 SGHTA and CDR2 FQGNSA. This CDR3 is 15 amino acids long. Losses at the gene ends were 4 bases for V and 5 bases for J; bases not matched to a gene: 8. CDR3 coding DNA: TGTGCCAGCAGCTCCACCCTAGCGGCCAACAATGAGCAGTTCTTC. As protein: CASSSTLAANNEQFF. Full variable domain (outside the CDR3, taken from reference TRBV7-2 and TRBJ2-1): GAGVSQSPSNKVTEKGKDVELRCDPISGHTALYWYRQSLGQGLEFLIYFQGNSAPDKSGLPSDRFSAERTGGSVSTLTIQRTQQEDSAVYLCASSSTLAANNEQFFGPGTRLTVL.

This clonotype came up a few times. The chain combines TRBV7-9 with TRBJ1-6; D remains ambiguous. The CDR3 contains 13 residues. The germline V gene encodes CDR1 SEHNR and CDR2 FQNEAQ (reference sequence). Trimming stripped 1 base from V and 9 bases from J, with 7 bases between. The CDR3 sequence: CASSLDGPSPLHF. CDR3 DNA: TGTGCCAGCAGCTTAGACGGCCCTTCACCCCTCCACTTT. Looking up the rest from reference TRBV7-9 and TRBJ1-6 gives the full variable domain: DTGVSQNPRHKITKRGQNVTFRCDPISEHNRLYWYRQTLGQGPEFLTYFQNEAQLEKSRLLSDRFSAERPKGSFSTLEIQRTEQGDSAMYLCASSLDGPSPLHFGNGTRLTVT.

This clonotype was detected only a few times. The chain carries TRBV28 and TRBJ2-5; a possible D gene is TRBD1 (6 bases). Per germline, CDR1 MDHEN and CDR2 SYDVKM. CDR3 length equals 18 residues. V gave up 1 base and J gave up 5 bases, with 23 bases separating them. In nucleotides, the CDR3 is TGTGCCAGCAGTTTATTCCAGTTTACCGGGACAAAGAGCGAGACCCAGTACTTC. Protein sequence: CASSLFQFTGTKSETQYF.

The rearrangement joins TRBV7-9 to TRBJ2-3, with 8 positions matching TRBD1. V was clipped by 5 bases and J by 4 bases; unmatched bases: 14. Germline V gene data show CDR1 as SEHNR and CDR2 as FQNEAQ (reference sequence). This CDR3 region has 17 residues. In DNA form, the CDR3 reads TGTGCCAGCAGCGATTCCTCAGGGGGCGGGATCGCAGATACGCAGTATTTT. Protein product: CASSDSSGGGIADTQYF. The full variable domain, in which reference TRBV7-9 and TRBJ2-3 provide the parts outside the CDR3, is DTGVSQNPRHKITKRGQNVTFRCDPISEHNRLYWYRQTLGQGPEFLTYFQNEAQLEKSRLLSDRFSAERPKGSFSTLEIQRTEQGDSAMYLCASSDSSGGGIADTQYFGPGTRLTVL.

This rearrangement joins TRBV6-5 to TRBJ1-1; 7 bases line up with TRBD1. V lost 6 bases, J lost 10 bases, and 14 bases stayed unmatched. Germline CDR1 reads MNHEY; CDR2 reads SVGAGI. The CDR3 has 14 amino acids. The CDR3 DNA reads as TGTGCCAGCAGGCCCGATACAGGGGTTCGGAGAGCTTTCTTT. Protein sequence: CASRPDTGVRRAFF.

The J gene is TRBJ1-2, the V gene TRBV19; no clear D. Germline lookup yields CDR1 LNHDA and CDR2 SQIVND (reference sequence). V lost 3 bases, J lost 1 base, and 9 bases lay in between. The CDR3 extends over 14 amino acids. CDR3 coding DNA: TGTGCCAGTAGTATGCGGACGAATAACTATGGCTACACCTTC. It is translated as CASSMRTNNYGYTF.

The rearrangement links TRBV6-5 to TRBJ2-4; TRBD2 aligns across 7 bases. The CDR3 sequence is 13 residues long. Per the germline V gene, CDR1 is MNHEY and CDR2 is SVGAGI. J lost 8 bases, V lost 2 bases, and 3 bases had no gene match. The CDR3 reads CASSYAGVDIQYF. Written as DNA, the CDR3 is TGTGCCAGCAGTTACGCGGGGGTGGACATTCAGTACTTC.

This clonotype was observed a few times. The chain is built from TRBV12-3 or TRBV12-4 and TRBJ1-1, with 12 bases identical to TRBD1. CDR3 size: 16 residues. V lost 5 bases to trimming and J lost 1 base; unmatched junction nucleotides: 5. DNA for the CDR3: TGTGCCAGCAGTCCCGGGACAGGGGGCCGGAACACTGAAGCTTTCTTT. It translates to CASSPGTGGRNTEAFF.

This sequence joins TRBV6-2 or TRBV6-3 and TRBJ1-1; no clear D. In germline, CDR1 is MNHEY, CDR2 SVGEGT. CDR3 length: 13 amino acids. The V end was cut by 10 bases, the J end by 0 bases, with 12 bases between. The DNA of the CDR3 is TGTGCCACCGGGAGGACGTTGAACACTGAAGCTTTCTTT. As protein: CATGRTLNTEAFF.

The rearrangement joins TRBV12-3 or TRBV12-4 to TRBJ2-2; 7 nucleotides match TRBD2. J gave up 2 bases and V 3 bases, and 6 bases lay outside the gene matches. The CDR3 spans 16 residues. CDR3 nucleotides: TGTGCCAGCAGTTTTCGGCGGGGGAGCAACACCGGGGAGCTGTTTTTT. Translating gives CASSFRRGSNTGELFF.